This is a list of T cell receptor beta chains from one sample in a study of T cell responses to AZD1222 COVID-19 vaccine. Sequenced by immunoSEQ multiplex PCR; TCRdb stores in-frame clones only, minus some. The sample holds 180,000 or so clones, more than 70% seen once. The material sequenced was peripheral blood, taken 28 days after the second AZD1222 dose. Receptor source: an adult who received the AZD1222 COVID-19 vaccine. Each CDR3 is given with its conserved first and last residue. A D gene is named only where the DNA matches it firmly. Some rows have no size entry. The others give once, few or many, or a class for an expanded clone.

TRBV15	TRBJ1-5	-	TRBD1	TGTGCCACCAGCAGAAACAGGGGGCCCGGTCAGCCCCAGCATTTT	CATSRNRGPGQPQHF
TRBV9	TRBJ2-7	few	TRBD1	TGTGCCAGCAGCGAAACAGGGGGAGGTGAGCAGTACTTC	CASSETGGGEQYF
TRBV28	TRBJ1-2	-	-	TGTGCCAGCAGTTACGAACAGAGTAACTATGGCTACACCTTC	CASSYEQSNYGYTF
TRBV28	TRBJ2-4	-	TRBD1	TGTGCCAGCAGCCTGGGACAGAGAAAAAACATTCAGTACTTC	CASSLGQRKNIQYF
TRBV7-3	TRBJ2-2	-	-	TGTGCCAGCAGCTTACTAGCGTCGAACGGGGAGCTGTTTTTT	CASSLLASNGELFF
TRBV28	TRBJ1-2	-	-	TGTGCCAGCAGTTCGACTTTGGGCTACACCTTC	CASSSTLGYTF
TRBV7-3	TRBJ2-7	-	TRBD2	TGTGCCAGCTCCCCCGGCGGGAGGGGGAGCTACGAGCAGTACTTC	CASSPGGRGSYEQYF
TRBV6-2/TRBV6-3	TRBJ2-7	once	-	TGTGCCAGCAGTTACGACGGAGTGAGACCTTGGGAGCAGTACTTC	CASSYDGVRPWEQYF
TRBV6-2/TRBV6-3	TRBJ1-4	-	-	TGTGCCAGCAGTTACCAAGGAGCAGCGATTAATGAAAAACTGTTTTTT	CASSYQGAAINEKLFF
TRBV19	TRBJ2-1	once	TRBD2	TGTGCCAGCAGAACTAGCGGGGAAAATGAGCAGTTCTTC	CASRTSGENEQFF
TRBV5-8	TRBJ1-5	once	-	TGTGCCAGCAGCTTGGGGGGGGGCGAGAGCAATCAGCCCCAGCATTTT	CASSLGGGESNQPQHF
TRBV5-8	TRBJ1-5	-	-	TGTGCCAGCAGCTTGGCGGGGGGCTGGCCCCAGCATTTT	CASSLAGGWPQHF
TRBV27	TRBJ1-4	-	TRBD1	TGTGCCAGCACTAGACAGGGCGGTAATGAAAAACTGTTTTTT	CASTRQGGNEKLFF
TRBV19	TRBJ2-2	-	TRBD1	TGTGCCAGTAGTATAGAGGGACAGACCACCGGGGAGCTGTTTTTT	CASSIEGQTTGELFF
TRBV20-1	TRBJ2-1	-	-	TGCAGTGCTAGTCACCACGAGCAGTTCTTC	CSASHHEQFF
TRBV28	TRBJ1-2	-	-	TGTGCCAGCAGTCCGGGACGGCGATTCTATGGCTACACCTTC	CASSPGRRFYGYTF
TRBV27	TRBJ2-1	-	-	TGTGCCAGCAGTCCGCGTGTGAATGAGCAGTTCTTC	CASSPRVNEQFF
TRBV5-4	TRBJ2-2	-	-	TGTGCCAGCAGCTTGGGTAGCCTAACGAACACCGGGGAGCTGTTTTTT	CASSLGSLTNTGELFF
TRBV29-1	TRBJ1-5	-	-	TGCAGCGCCCAGCGGGACATTGATCAGCCCCAGCATTTT	CSAQRDIDQPQHF
TRBV28	TRBJ1-1	-	-	TGTGCCAGCAGGACTGGACCGTTTGAAGCTTTCTTT	CASRTGPFEAFF
TRBV14	TRBJ2-1	-	-	TGTGCCAGCAGCCAAGTTCGAGGAAATGAGCAGTTCTTC	CASSQVRGNEQFF
TRBV24-1	TRBJ2-1	-	TRBD2	TGTGCCACCAGTGATACTACGGGACTAGCGGGTTCCAATGAGCAGTTCTTC	CATSDTTGLAGSNEQFF
TRBV7-2	TRBJ1-2	-	-	TGTGCCAGCAGCTCCCGGGACCCTCTATATGGCTACACCTTC	CASSSRDPLYGYTF
TRBV9	TRBJ2-7	once	-	TGTGCCAGCAGCGTATACGGCGACACCTACGAGCAGTACTTC	CASSVYGDTYEQYF
TRBV19	TRBJ1-1	-	-	TGTGCCAGTAGTACCTCAGGGGACACTGAAGCTTTCTTT	CASSTSGDTEAFF
TRBV29-1	TRBJ1-2	once	-	TGCAGCGTTTCTGAAGAAAACTATGGCTACACCTTC	CSVSEENYGYTF
TRBV5-6	TRBJ1-5	-	TRBD1	TGTGCCAGCAGCTTGGGTCCGGGACAGGGAGAACAGCCCCAGCATTTT	CASSLGPGQGEQPQHF
TRBV10-3	TRBJ2-5	-	-	TGTGCCATCAGTGAGCCTCGGACAGCCCAGTACCAAGAGACCCAGTACTTC	CAISEPRTAQYQETQYF
TRBV7-9	TRBJ2-7	-	-	TGTGCCAGCAGCCCTGCCGGGGCCGACTACGAGCAGTACTTC	CASSPAGADYEQYF
TRBV20-1	TRBJ1-5	-	-	TGCAGTGCTAGTGAACCCGGGACCAATTTTTGGGGCAATCAGCCCCAGCATTTT	CSASEPGTNFWGNQPQHF
TRBV6-5	TRBJ2-7	-	TRBD2	TGTGCCACCGCCCCGCGGGAGCACTCCTACGAGCAGTACTTC	CATAPREHSYEQYF
TRBV7-9	TRBJ2-1	-	TRBD1	TGTGCCAGCAGCTCGCTTCCGGGACAGGGTAATGAGCAGTTCTTC	CASSSLPGQGNEQFF
TRBV5-4	TRBJ2-2	-	-	TGTGCCAGCAGCTTGGATCCGGGACGGAACACCGGGGAGCTGTTTTTT	CASSLDPGRNTGELFF
TRBV19	TRBJ1-5	-	-	TGTGCCAGTAGTATCTGGGGTGGCAATCAGCCCCAGCATTTT	CASSIWGGNQPQHF
TRBV6-5	TRBJ1-2	-	TRBD1	TGTGCCAGCAGCAGGGGGCAAAGTAACTATGGCTACACCTTC	CASSRGQSNYGYTF
TRBV11-2	TRBJ2-3	-	TRBD1	TGTGCCAGCAGCCTCGGTCACAGGGGAAGCACAGATACGCAGTATTTT	CASSLGHRGSTDTQYF
TRBV7-2	TRBJ1-2	few	-	TGTGCCAGCAGCCCCTCGGCACGGACGGGCTATGGCTACACCTTC	CASSPSARTGYGYTF
TRBV11-2	TRBJ2-1	-	TRBD2	TGTGCCAGCAGCAGGGTGGCTAGCGGGAGATCCTACAATGAGCAGTTCTTC	CASSRVASGRSYNEQFF
TRBV4-1	TRBJ2-7	-	TRBD2	TGCGCCAGCAGCCATGGGACTAGCGGGTCCTACGAGCAGTACTTC	CASSHGTSGSYEQYF
TRBV28	TRBJ2-3	-	-	TGTGCCAGCGCGAGGAGAATAGGTTTTACAGATACGCAGTATTTT	CASARRIGFTDTQYF
TRBV7-8	TRBJ2-7	-	TRBD1	TGTGCCAGCAGCTTAGGATGGACAGGGGTCGAGCAGTACTTC	CASSLGWTGVEQYF
TRBV5-1	TRBJ2-7	-	-	TGCGCCAGCAACTTAGGAGGAGTGACGGGACATTTCCTTTACGAGCAGTACTTC	CASNLGGVTGHFLYEQYF
TRBV28	TRBJ2-7	few	-	TGTGCCAGCAGTTCCGGGACAATCTACGAGCAGTACTTC	CASSSGTIYEQYF